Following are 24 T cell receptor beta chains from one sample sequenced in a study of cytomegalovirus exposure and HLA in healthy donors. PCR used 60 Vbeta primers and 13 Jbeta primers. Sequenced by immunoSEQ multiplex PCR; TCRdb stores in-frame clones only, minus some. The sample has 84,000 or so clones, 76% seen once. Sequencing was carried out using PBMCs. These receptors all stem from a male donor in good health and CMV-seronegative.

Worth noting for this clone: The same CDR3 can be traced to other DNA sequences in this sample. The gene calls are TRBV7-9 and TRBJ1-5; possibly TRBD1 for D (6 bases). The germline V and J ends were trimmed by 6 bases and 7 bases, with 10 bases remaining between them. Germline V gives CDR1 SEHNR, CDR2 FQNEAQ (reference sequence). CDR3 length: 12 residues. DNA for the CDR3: TGTGCCAGCAGTCCAGGGGACCAGCCCCAGCATTTT. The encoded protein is CASSPGDQPQHF. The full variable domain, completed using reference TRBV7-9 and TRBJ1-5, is DTGVSQNPRHKITKRGQNVTFRCDPISEHNRLYWYRQTLGQGPEFLTYFQNEAQLEKSRLLSDRFSAERPKGSFSTLEIQRTEQGDSAMYLCASSPGDQPQHFGDGTRLSIL.

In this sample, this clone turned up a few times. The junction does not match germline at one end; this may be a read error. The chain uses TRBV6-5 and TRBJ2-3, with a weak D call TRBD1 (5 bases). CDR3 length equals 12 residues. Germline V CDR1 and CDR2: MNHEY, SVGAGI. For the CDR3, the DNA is TGTGCCAGCAGTGTAGGAACAGGTACGCAGTATTTT. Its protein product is CASSVGTGTQYF.

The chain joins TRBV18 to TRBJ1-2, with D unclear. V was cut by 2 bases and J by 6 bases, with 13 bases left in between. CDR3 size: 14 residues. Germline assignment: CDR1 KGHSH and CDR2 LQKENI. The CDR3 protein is CASSPGVQANGYTF. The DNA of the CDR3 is TGTGCCAGCTCACCAGGCGTTCAGGCAAATGGCTACACCTTC.

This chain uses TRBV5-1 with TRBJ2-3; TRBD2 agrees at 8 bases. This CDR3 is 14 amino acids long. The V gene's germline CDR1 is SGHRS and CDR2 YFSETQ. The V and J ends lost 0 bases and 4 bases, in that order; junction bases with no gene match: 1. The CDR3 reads CASSLGTSPDTQYF. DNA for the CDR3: TGCGCCAGCAGCTTGGGGACTAGCCCAGATACGCAGTATTTT. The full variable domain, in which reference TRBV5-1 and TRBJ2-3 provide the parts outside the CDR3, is KAGVTQTPRYLIKTRGQQVTLSCSPISGHRSVSWYQQTPGQGLQFLFEYFSETQRNKGNFPGRFSGRQFSNSRSEMNVSTLELGDSALYLCASSLGTSPDTQYFGPGTRLTVL.

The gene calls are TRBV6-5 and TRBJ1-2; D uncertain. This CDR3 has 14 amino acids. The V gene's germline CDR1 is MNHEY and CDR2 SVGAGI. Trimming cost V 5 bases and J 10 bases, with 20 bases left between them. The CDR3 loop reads CASSPVGPSRAYTF. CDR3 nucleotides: TGTGCCAGCAGTCCAGTTGGCCCCTCACGTGCCTACACCTTC.

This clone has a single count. The DNA of the CDR3 is TGTGCCAGCAGGAATCTACCCCCGCCAACTAACTATGGCTACACCTTC. Protein product: CASRNLPPPTNYGYTF. The genes are TRBV28 and TRBJ1-2, with D uncertain. Germline assignment: CDR1 MDHEN and CDR2 SYDVKM. This CDR3 contains 16 residues. V lost 6 bases and J 0 bases, leaving 17 bases between the germline ends.

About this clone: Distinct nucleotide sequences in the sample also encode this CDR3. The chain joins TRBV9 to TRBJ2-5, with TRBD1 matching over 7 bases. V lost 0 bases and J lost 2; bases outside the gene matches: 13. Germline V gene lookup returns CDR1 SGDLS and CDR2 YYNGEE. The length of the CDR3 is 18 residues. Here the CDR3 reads CASSVEASGTALQETQYF. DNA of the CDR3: TGTGCCAGCAGCGTAGAAGCCTCCGGGACAGCACTACAAGAGACCCAGTACTTC.

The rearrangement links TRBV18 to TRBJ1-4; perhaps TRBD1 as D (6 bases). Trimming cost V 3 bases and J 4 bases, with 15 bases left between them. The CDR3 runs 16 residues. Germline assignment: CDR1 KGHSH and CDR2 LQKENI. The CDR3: CASSPTYRDDNEKLFF. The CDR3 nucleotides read TGTGCCAGCTCACCTACCTACAGGGACGATAATGAAAAACTGTTTTTT.

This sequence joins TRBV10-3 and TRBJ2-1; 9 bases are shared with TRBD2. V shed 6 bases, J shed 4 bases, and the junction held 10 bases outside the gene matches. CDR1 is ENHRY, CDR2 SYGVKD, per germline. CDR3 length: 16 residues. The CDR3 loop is CAIRAVGSGGYNEQFF. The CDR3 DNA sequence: TGTGCCATCAGGGCGGTTGGGAGCGGGGGGTACAATGAGCAGTTCTTC.

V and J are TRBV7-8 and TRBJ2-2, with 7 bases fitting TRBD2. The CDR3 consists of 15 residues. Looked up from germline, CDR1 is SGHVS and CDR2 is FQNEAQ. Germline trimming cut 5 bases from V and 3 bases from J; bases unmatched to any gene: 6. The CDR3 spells CASSPRGGYTGELFF. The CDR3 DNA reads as TGTGCCAGCAGCCCTCGCGGGGGATACACCGGGGAGCTGTTTTTT.

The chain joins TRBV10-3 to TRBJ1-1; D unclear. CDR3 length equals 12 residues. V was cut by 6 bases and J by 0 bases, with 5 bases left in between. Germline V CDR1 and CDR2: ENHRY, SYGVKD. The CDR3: CAISTVNTEAFF. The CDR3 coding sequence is TGTGCCATCAGCACAGTGAACACTGAAGCTTTCTTT.

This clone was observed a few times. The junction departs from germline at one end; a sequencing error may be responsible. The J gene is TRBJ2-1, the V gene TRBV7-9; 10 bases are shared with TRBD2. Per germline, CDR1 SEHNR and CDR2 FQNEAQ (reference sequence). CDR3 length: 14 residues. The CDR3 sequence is CASSVAGGYNEQFF. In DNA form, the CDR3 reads TGTGCCAGCAGCGTAGCGGGAGGCTACAATGAGCAGTTCTTC.

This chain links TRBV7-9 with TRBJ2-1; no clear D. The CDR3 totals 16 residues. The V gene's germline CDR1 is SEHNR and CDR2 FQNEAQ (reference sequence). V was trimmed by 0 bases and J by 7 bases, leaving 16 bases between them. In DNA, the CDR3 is TGTGCCAGCAGCTTAGCCCGGCGGTTCATACGGAATGAGCAGTTCTTC. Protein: CASSLARRFIRNEQFF.

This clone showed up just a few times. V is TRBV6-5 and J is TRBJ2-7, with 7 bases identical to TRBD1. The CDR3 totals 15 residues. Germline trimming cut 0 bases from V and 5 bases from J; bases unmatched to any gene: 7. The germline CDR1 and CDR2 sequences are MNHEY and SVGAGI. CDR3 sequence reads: CASSYSTGSVNEQYF. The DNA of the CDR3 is TGTGCCAGCAGTTACTCGACAGGGTCCGTCAACGAGCAGTACTTC.

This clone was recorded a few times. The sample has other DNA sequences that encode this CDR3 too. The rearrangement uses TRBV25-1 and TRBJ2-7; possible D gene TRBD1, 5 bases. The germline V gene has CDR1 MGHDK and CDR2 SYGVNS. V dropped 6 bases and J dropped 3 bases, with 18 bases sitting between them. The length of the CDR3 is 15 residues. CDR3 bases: TGTGCCAGCAGCTATCAGGGATCCCTTAGCTACGAGCAGTACTTC. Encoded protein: CASSYQGSLSYEQYF.

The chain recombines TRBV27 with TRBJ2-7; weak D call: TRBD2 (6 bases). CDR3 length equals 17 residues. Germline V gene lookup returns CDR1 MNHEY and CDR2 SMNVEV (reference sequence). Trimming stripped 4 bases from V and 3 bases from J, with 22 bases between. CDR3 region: CASSSLSRGLSGYEQYF. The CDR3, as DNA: TGTGCCAGCAGTTCGCTCAGTCGGGGACTTTCAGGCTACGAGCAGTACTTC.

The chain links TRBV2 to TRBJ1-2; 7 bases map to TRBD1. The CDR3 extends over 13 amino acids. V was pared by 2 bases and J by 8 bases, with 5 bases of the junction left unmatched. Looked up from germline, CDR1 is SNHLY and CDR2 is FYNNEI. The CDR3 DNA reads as TGTGCCAGCAGTGAACGGGCCAGGGGGGGCTACACCTTC. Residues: CASSERARGGYTF.

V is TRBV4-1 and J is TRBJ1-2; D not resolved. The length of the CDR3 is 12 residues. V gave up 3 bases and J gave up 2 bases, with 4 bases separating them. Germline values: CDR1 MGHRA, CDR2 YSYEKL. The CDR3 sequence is CASSHENYGYTF. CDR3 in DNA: TGCGCCAGCAGCCACGAGAACTATGGCTACACCTTC.

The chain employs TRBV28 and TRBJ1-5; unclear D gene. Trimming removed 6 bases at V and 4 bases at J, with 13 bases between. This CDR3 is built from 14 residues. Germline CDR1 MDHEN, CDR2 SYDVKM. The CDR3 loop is CASRVGYMNQPQHF. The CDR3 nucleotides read TGTGCCAGCAGGGTCGGGTACATGAATCAGCCCCAGCATTTT.

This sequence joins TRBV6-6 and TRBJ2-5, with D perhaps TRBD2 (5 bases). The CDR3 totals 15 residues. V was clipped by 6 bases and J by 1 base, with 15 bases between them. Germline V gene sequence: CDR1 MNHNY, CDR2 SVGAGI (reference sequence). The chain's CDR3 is CASRPNLAVQETQYF. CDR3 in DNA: TGTGCCAGCAGGCCAAACCTAGCAGTCCAAGAGACCCAGTACTTC.

The CDR3 spells CASSWQRTPVPDTQYF. The CDR3 DNA follows: TGCGCCAGCAGCTGGCAGCGGACCCCTGTACCAGATACGCAGTATTTT. The chain uses TRBV5-1 and TRBJ2-3; a weak D match, TRBD2 (5 bases). From germline, CDR1 is SGHRS and CDR2 YFSETQ. This CDR3 is 16 amino acids long. With 3 bases removed from V and 4 bases from J, the gap between germline ends came to 18 bases. The complete variable domain, with remaining parts taken from reference TRBV5-1 and TRBJ2-3, reads KAGVTQTPRYLIKTRGQQVTLSCSPISGHRSVSWYQQTPGQGLQFLFEYFSETQRNKGNFPGRFSGRQFSNSRSEMNVSTLELGDSALYLCASSWQRTPVPDTQYFGPGTRLTVL.

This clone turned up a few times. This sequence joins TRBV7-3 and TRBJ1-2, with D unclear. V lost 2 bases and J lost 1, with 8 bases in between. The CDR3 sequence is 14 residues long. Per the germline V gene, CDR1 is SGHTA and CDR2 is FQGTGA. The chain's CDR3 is CASSLAKLNYGYTF. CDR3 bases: TGTGCCAGCAGCTTAGCGAAGCTTAACTATGGCTACACCTTC.

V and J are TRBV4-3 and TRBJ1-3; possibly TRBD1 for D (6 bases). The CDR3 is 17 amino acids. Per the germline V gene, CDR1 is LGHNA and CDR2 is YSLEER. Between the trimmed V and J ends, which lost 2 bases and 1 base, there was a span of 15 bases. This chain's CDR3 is CASSQLTYGQSGNTIYF. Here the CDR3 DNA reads TGCGCCAGCAGCCAACTCACATATGGACAGTCTGGAAACACCATATATTTT.

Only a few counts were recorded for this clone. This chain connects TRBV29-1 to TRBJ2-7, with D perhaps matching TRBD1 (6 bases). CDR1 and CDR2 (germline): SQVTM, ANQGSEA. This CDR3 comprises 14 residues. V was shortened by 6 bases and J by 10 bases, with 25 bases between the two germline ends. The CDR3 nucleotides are TGCAGCGTCCGAGGGGGTTGGCAATCGGCCGACCAGTACTTC. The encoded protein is CSVRGGWQSADQYF.